Below, 16 T cell receptor beta chains from the same sample are listed, as sequenced in a study of blood T cell repertoires in COVID-19. Here immunoSEQ multiplex PCR was the method, and the copy in TCRdb shows in-frame clones only, minus some. There are 110,000 to 150,000 clones in the sample; about four fifths occur only once, and over 9% lies in the top ten. Sequencing was carried out using PBMCs or T cells enriched from blood (not recorded which). These receptor sequences come from a man aged 45 to 65 who had recovered from COVID-19.

In its sample, this clone was seen once. DNA of the CDR3: TGCAGCGTTGCTGAGGTCAACTACGAGCAGTACTTC. Protein sequence: CSVAEVNYEQYF. The chain couples TRBV29-1 to TRBJ2-7; D remains ambiguous. Trimming took 4 bases from V and 3 from J, leaving 10 bases between them. Germline values: CDR1 SQVTM, CDR2 ANQGSEA. This CDR3 spans 12 amino acids.

The V gene is TRBV10-2, the J gene TRBJ1-2; D is ambiguous. Germline V gene lookup returns CDR1 WSHSY and CDR2 SAAADI. The CDR3 is 14 residues long. Trimming cost V 3 bases and J 1 base, with 9 bases left between them. This chain's CDR3 is CASSEGGNNYGYTF. For the CDR3, the DNA is TGCGCCAGCAGTGAAGGAGGGAATAACTATGGCTACACCTTC.

This clone has just a few counts. The chain uses TRBV29-1 and TRBJ2-3; 9 bases align to TRBD2. This CDR3 has 15 residues. Germline V gene lookup returns CDR1 SQVTM and CDR2 ANQGSEA. V was pared by 2 bases and J by 2 bases, with 5 bases of the junction left unmatched. CDR3 amino acids: CSVEKRGAVTDTQYF. CDR3 DNA: TGCAGCGTTGAAAAGCGGGGGGCCGTCACAGATACGCAGTATTTT.

The count of this clone is one. V is TRBV3-1 (or the pseudogene TRBV3-2) and J is TRBJ2-2; D may be TRBD1 (6 bases). Trimming stripped 2 bases from V and 3 bases from J, with 13 bases between. CDR3 length: 16 amino acids. Per the germline V gene, CDR1 is LGHDT and CDR2 is YNNKEL (reference sequence). The DNA for the CDR3 is TGTGCCAGCAGCCAACCGGACAGCACGGACACCGGGGAGCTGTTTTTT. It encodes CASSQPDSTDTGELFF.

To note about this clone: A read error may account for a junction end that differs from germline. V usage is TRBV29-1 and J usage is TRBJ1-1, with D possibly being TRBD1 (6 bases). Germline lookup yields CDR1 SQVTM and CDR2 ANQGSEA. The CDR3 runs 12 residues. CDR3 in DNA: TGCAGCATTGACAGGACAAACACTGAAGCTTTCTTT. Amino acids: CSIDRTNTEAFF.

V usage is TRBV9 and J usage is TRBJ2-5; 8 bases fit TRBD2. CDR3 size: 15 residues. Germline CDR1 and CDR2: SGDLS and YYNGEE. The junction had 6 bases not matched to a gene; V was cut back by 0 bases and J by 5 bases. CDR3: CASSVGGGTRETQYF. In nucleotides, the CDR3 is TGTGCCAGCAGCGTAGGCGGGGGGACACGGGAGACCCAGTACTTC.

This sequence joins TRBV19 and TRBJ2-1; 9 bases agree with TRBD1. This CDR3 spans 13 amino acids. From germline, CDR1 is LNHDA and CDR2 SQIVND (reference sequence). Losses at the gene ends were 5 bases for V and 9 bases for J; bases not matched to a gene: 5. Here the CDR3 DNA reads TGTGCCAGTAGTTTCGGGACAGGGTTTGAGCAGTTCTTC. Its translation: CASSFGTGFEQFF.

The chain recombines TRBV7-8 with TRBJ1-5; 7 bases are shared with TRBD1. The CDR3 spans 17 residues. Germline values: CDR1 SGHVS, CDR2 FQNEAQ. V lost 1 base to trimming and J lost 0 bases; unmatched junction nucleotides: 6. CDR3 amino acids: CASSLGNRGFSNQPQHF. DNA of the CDR3: TGTGCCAGCAGCTTAGGAAACAGGGGATTTAGCAATCAGCCCCAGCATTTT.

The chain is built from TRBV30 and TRBJ1-6; 7 nucleotides agree with TRBD1. The CDR3 has 15 residues. The germline V gene has CDR1 GTSNPN and CDR2 SVGIG (reference sequence). Trimming took 2 bases from V and 7 from J; bases not matched to a gene: 8. CDR3: CAWSPDDRENSPLHF. DNA of the CDR3: TGTGCCTGGAGTCCGGATGACAGGGAAAATTCACCCCTCCACTTT.

Only one count was recorded for this clone. The chain joins TRBV9 to TRBJ2-3; 7 bases line up with TRBD1. Per the germline V gene, CDR1 is SGDLS and CDR2 is YYNGEE. The CDR3 extends over 16 amino acids. Losses at the gene ends were 4 bases for V and 3 bases for J; bases not matched to a gene: 11. As DNA, the CDR3 is TGTGCCAGCAGCTTAGGACCGGGACAGATAACAGATACGCAGTATTTT. This gives the protein CASSLGPGQITDTQYF.

The chain uses TRBV18 and TRBJ1-5, with D maybe TRBD1 (5 bases). The V and J ends lost 5 bases and 8 bases respectively, with 10 bases between them. Germline CDR1 KGHSH, CDR2 LQKENI. This CDR3 region has 12 residues. In DNA, the CDR3 is TGTGCCAGCTCAAGGGGTGGAGAGCCCCAGCATTTT. Its protein product is CASSRGGEPQHF.

This chain links TRBV27 with TRBJ1-2, with D possibly matching TRBD1 (6 bases). The germline V gene has CDR1 MNHEY and CDR2 SMNVEV (reference sequence). The V gene lost 6 bases and the J gene lost 5 bases, with 19 bases spanning the gap. CDR3 length: 15 amino acids. Here the CDR3 DNA reads TGTGCCAGCAGGATACCCCAGGGGCTGGGGTATGGCTACACCTTC. Translated: CASRIPQGLGYGYTF.

This sequence joins TRBV5-6 and TRBJ1-2; 9 nucleotides align to TRBD1. The V and J ends lost 0 bases and 0 bases, in that order; junction bases with no gene match: 6. Germline V gene data show CDR1 as SGHDT and CDR2 as YYEEEE. CDR3 length equals 17 residues. This CDR3 reads CASSLDNGQGPNYGYTF. The CDR3 DNA sequence: TGTGCCAGCAGCTTGGATAACGGACAGGGGCCTAACTATGGCTACACCTTC.

The V gene is TRBV12-3 or TRBV12-4, the J gene TRBJ2-7; D may be TRBD2 (5 bases). The CDR3 sequence is 12 residues long. V lost 6 bases to trimming and J lost 4 bases, with 10 bases between them. CDR3 bases: TGTGCCAGCAGCATCCCGGGATACGAGCAGTACTTC. Amino acids: CASSIPGYEQYF.

V is TRBV7-3 and J is TRBJ2-5; D is uncertain. The germline V gene has CDR1 SGHTA and CDR2 FQGTGA. The CDR3 consists of 14 residues. Trimming removed 1 base from V and 2 bases from J, with 8 bases in between. The DNA of the CDR3 is TGTGCCAGCAGCTTAAATCGCGGTCAAGAGACCCAGTACTTC. This gives the protein CASSLNRGQETQYF. Full variable domain (remainder filled in from reference TRBV7-3 and TRBJ2-5): GAGVSQTPSNKVTEKGKYVELRCDPISGHTALYWYRQSLGQGPEFLIYFQGTGAADDSGLPNDRFFAVRPEGSVSTLKIQRTERGDSAVYLCASSLNRGQETQYFGPGTRLLVL.

The chain joins TRBV5-5 to TRBJ1-1, with TRBD1 as a possible D gene (6 bases). V dropped 2 bases and J dropped 7 bases, with 9 bases sitting between them. This CDR3 is built from 12 residues. Germline V gives CDR1 SGHKS, CDR2 YYEKEE (reference sequence). DNA for the CDR3: TGTGCCAGCAGCTTTGGGACATATGAAGCTTTCTTT. Its protein is CASSFGTYEAFF.